The 15 T cell receptor beta chains below come from one sample, sequenced in a study of PD-1 blockade in classical Hodgkin lymphoma. The time point: cycle 4 day 1 (C4D1), after 6 weeks of nivolumab. Relapses following autologous stem cell transplantation were seen in all patients, with brentuximab vedotin exposure varying. Method: immunoSEQ multiplex PCR; TCRdb's copy keeps in-frame clones and lacks some. This table holds 45,000 to 55,000 clones, about 80% found once. The sequencing here drew on peripheral blood mononuclear cells (PBMCs), taken before the fourth cycle of nivolumab. The receptors originated from a human donor with classical Hodgkin lymphoma.

This chain uses TRBV11-2 with TRBJ1-2; the match to TRBD1 covers 9 bases. Germline V gene sequence: CDR1 SGHAT, CDR2 FQNNGV. This CDR3 has 15 amino acids. J was trimmed by 4 bases and V by 5 bases; bases with no gene match: 8. The DNA of the CDR3 is TGTGCCAGCAGCGACTACAGGGGGCAGGGCTATGGCTACACCTTC. Translating gives CASSDYRGQGYGYTF. Together with reference TRBV11-2 and TRBJ1-2, the CDR3 gives the full variable domain: EAGVAQSPRYKIIEKRQSVAFWCNPISGHATLYWYQQILGQGPKLLIQFQNNGVVDDSQLPKDRFSAERLKGVDSTLKIQPAKLEDSAVYLCASSDYRGQGYGYTFGSGTRLTVV.

The chain uses TRBV11-3 and TRBJ2-1; no clear D. The germline CDR1 and CDR2 sequences are SGHNT and YENEEA. With 5 bases removed from V and 8 bases from J, the gap between germline ends came to 10 bases. The CDR3 covers 12 residues. CDR3 nucleotides: TGTGCCAGCAGCCCCCGAGATCATGAGCAGTTCTTC. This gives the protein CASSPRDHEQFF.

This clone appeared a single time. J is TRBJ2-1 and V is TRBV2; D uncertain. The CDR3 is 12 residues long. In germline, CDR1 is SNHLY, CDR2 FYNNEI. V lost 6 bases and J lost 5, with 8 bases in between. The CDR3 nucleotides are TGTGCCAGCAGAGGAATCCACAATGAGCAGTTCTTC. Translation gives CASRGIHNEQFF. The full variable domain, in which reference TRBV2 and TRBJ2-1 provide the parts outside the CDR3, is EPEVTQTPSHQVTQMGQEVILRCVPISNHLYFYWYRQILGQKVEFLVSFYNNEISEKSEIFDDQFSVERPDGSNFTLKIRSTKLEDSAMYFCASRGIHNEQFFGPGTRLTVL.

V usage is TRBV28 and J usage is TRBJ1-2; D might be TRBD1 (5 bases). V lost 4 bases and J 4 bases, leaving 10 bases between the germline ends. Germline values: CDR1 MDHEN, CDR2 SYDVKM. CDR3 length: 13 amino acids. The CDR3 loop is CASSYRGSYGYTF. Written as DNA, the CDR3 is TGTGCCAGCAGTTATAGGGGAAGCTATGGCTACACCTTC.

The chain's CDR3 is CASSLPGRDTEAFF. CDR3 coding DNA: TGTGCCAGCTCACTTCCGGGACGCGACACTGAAGCTTTCTTT. This chain joins TRBV18 and TRBJ1-1; D is possibly TRBD1 (5 bases). V was pared by 4 bases and J by 3 bases, with 12 bases between. The CDR3 totals 14 residues. From germline, CDR1 is KGHSH and CDR2 LQKENI.

This clone was seen a single time. This chain connects TRBV13 to TRBJ2-1; D unresolved. The germline V gene has CDR1 PRHDT and CDR2 FYEKMQ (reference sequence). Trimming left V 2 bases short and J 6 bases short, with 5 bases between. The CDR3 sequence is 12 residues long. The CDR3 DNA is TGTGCCAGCAGCTTAACTCTCAATGAGCAGTTCTTC. This codes for CASSLTLNEQFF.

This clone was found a few times. V and J are TRBV6-1 and TRBJ1-5; D is uncertain. CDR3 length: 13 residues. Looked up from germline, CDR1 is MNHNS and CDR2 is SASEGT. V was cut by 5 bases and J by 7 bases, with 12 bases left in between. The CDR3 sequence is CASSTARPQPQHF. CDR3 nucleotide sequence: TGTGCCAGCAGTACCGCCAGGCCCCAGCCCCAGCATTTT.

This clone was found once. The CDR3 nucleotides are TGTGCCAGCAGTCAGGCGCCTTCTAACTATGGCTACACCTTC. It codes for CASSQAPSNYGYTF. The genes are TRBV25-1 and TRBJ1-2, with D hard to call. Looked up from germline, CDR1 is MGHDK and CDR2 is SYGVNS. Deletions cut 5 bases from V and 0 bases from J, with 10 bases between. This CDR3 contains 14 residues.

The chain uses TRBV7-9 and TRBJ2-3; D unclear. The CDR3 contains 15 residues. V was trimmed by 5 bases and J by 1 base, leaving 13 bases between them. In germline, CDR1 is SEHNR, CDR2 FQNEAQ (reference sequence). The CDR3 is CASSQNRVGTDTQYF. Here the CDR3 DNA reads TGTGCCAGCAGCCAAAATAGGGTTGGCACAGATACGCAGTATTTT.

The rearrangement links TRBV7-2 to TRBJ1-1; D is unclear. V lost 5 bases and J lost 1, with 11 bases in between. This CDR3 spans 14 amino acids. The germline V gene has CDR1 SGHTA and CDR2 FQGNSA. CDR3 sequence (DNA): TGTGCCAGCAGCATACAAGCGGGGAACACTGAAGCTTTCTTT. Translated, it gives CASSIQAGNTEAFF.

Here the CDR3 DNA reads TGTGCCAGCAGTATCCAACGCGTGGGAAACACCATATATTTT. Translated, it gives CASSIQRVGNTIYF. V gene TRBV11-2 combines with J gene TRBJ1-3; D not resolved. Trimming pared 6 bases from V and 4 bases from J, leaving 13 bases between. This CDR3 is 14 amino acids long. Germline V gene data show CDR1 as SGHAT and CDR2 as FQNNGV.

This clone was found a few times. The chain links TRBV2 to TRBJ2-1; D possibly corresponds to TRBD2 (5 bases). Deletions cut 8 bases from V and 5 bases from J, with 28 bases between. The length of the CDR3 is 18 residues. Germline CDR1 is SNHLY and CDR2 is FYNNEI. CDR3 region: CASSRAAPVSASNNEQFF. The CDR3 bases are TGTGCCAGCTCTCGGGCGGCCCCCGTTAGCGCGTCCAACAATGAGCAGTTCTTC.

The rearrangement links TRBV7-2 to TRBJ2-7; 8 bases agree with TRBD1. J lost 6 bases, V lost 5 bases, and 12 bases had no gene match. CDR1 and CDR2 (germline): SGHTA, FQGNSA. This CDR3 comprises 15 residues. The CDR3 loop reads CASSLISGQGGEQYF. In DNA, the CDR3 is TGTGCCAGCAGCCTAATTAGTGGACAGGGAGGCGAGCAGTACTTC.

The rearrangement joins TRBV5-1 to TRBJ2-7; unclear D gene. Germline values: CDR1 SGHRS, CDR2 YFSETQ. V shed 0 bases and J shed 0 bases, with 13 bases lying between them. This CDR3 contains 16 residues. DNA of the CDR3: TGCGCCAGCAGCTTGGGCTCAGGTCGCAGCTCCTACGAGCAGTACTTC. Its translation is CASSLGSGRSSYEQYF. Drawing the rest from reference TRBV5-1 and TRBJ2-7, the complete variable domain is KAGVTQTPRYLIKTRGQQVTLSCSPISGHRSVSWYQQTPGQGLQFLFEYFSETQRNKGNFPGRFSGRQFSNSRSEMNVSTLELGDSALYLCASSLGSGRSSYEQYFGPGTRLTVT.

The genes are TRBV6-5 and TRBJ2-5, with no clear D. V lost 6 bases to trimming and J lost 5 bases, with 16 bases between them. The CDR3 extends over 14 amino acids. CDR1 MNHEY and CDR2 SVGAGI come from the germline V gene. As DNA, the CDR3 is TGTGCCAGCAGCCGTACAATTAGGCGGGAGACCCAGTACTTC. This encodes CASSRTIRRETQYF.